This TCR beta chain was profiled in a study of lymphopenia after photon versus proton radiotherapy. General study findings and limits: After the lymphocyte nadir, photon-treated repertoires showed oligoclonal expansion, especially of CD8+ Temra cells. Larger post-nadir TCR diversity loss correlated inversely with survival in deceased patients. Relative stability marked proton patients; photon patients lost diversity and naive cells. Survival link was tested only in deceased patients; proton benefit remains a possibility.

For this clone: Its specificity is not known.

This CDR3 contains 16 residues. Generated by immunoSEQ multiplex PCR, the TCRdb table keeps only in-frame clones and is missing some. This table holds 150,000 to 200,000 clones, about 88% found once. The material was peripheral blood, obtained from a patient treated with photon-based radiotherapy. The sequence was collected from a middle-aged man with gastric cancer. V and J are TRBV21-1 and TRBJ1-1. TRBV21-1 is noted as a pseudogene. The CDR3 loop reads CASSKFERDRNTEAFF. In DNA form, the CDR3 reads TGTGCCAGCAGCAAGTTTGAAAGGGATCGGAACACTGAAGCTTTCTTT.